Listed below are T cell receptor beta chains from one sample, sequenced in a study of human T cells and chemical hapten exposure. MiXCR was run by TCRdb on the 5' RACE reads, yielding one entry per CDR3 protein. The repertoire consists of 130,000 or so distinct CDR3 sequences, with approximately 4% occurring once and the leading ten covering over 1.3%. Source of these receptors: a female donor in good health. The CDR3 runs from the conserved cysteine through the conserved F or W. Fields, in order: clone size, J gene, D gene, V gene, CDR3 DNA, CDR3 protein. The D gene is left open where the match is weak. Some rows mark clone size as missing; the rest say once, few, many or name a class of expanded clone.

>many|TRBJ2-7|TRBD2|TRBV20-1
TGCAGTGCTAGATCTGATAGGACAATAACAGGGACTAGCGGGTCCTACGAGCAGTACTTC
CSARSDRTITGTSGSYEQYF
>many|TRBJ2-5|NA|TRBV20-1
TGCAGTGCTAGAGTTTGGGGCTCGGAGACCCAGTACTTC
CSARVWGSETQYF
>few|TRBJ1-4|NA|TRBV12-3/TRBV12-4
TGTGCCAGCAGTTCAATCTGGGCAACTAATGAAAAACTGTTTTTT
CASSSIWATNEKLFF
>few|TRBJ1-1|NA|TRBV7-3
TGTGCCAGCAGCTTAAGGGCAGGGGACACTGAAGCTTTCTTT
CASSLRAGDTEAFF
>many|TRBJ2-7|NA|TRBV6-5
TGTGCCAGCAGTTACTCGACCACGGGGAGATCCTACGAGCAGTACTTC
CASSYSTTGRSYEQYF
>many|TRBJ1-1|NA|TRBV15
TGTGCCACCAATTGGGGACTTATGAACACTGAAGCTTTCTTT
CATNWGLMNTEAFF
>many|TRBJ2-3|TRBD2|TRBV13
TGTGCCAGCGACCCTAGCGGACTAGATACGCAGTATTTT
CASDPSGLDTQYF
>many|TRBJ2-1|NA|TRBV5-1
TGCGCCAGCAACCCATCTTACAATGAGCAGTTCTTC
CASNPSYNEQFF
>few|TRBJ2-1|NA|TRBV13
TGTGCCAGCAGTCTAGCCCTTCCCCGGAATGAGCAGTTCTTC
CASSLALPRNEQFF
>many|TRBJ1-4|TRBD1|TRBV28
TGTGCCAGCAGCCCAACAGGGGTTTCCCTGGAAAAACTGTTTTTT
CASSPTGVSLEKLFF
>many|TRBJ2-7|TRBD2|TRBV7-2
TGTGCCAGCAGCTTGAGCGGGGCAACCTACGAGCAGTACTTC
CASSLSGATYEQYF
>many|TRBJ2-7|TRBD1|TRBV20-1
TGCAGTGCCCGGCGTGGACAGGGAATCTACGAGCAGTACTTC
CSARRGQGIYEQYF
>NA|TRBJ2-7|NA|TRBV20-1
TGCAGTGCTAGAGCAGGAAGAGACTACGAGCAGTACTTC
CSARAGRDYEQYF
>many|TRBJ1-6|TRBD1|TRBV6-2/TRBV6-3
TGTGCCAGCATTCGTCGGACAGGGCCTAATTCACCCCTCCACTTT
CASIRRTGPNSPLHF
>many|TRBJ2-2|NA|TRBV19
TGTGCCAGTAACAGGGCAGCCACCGGGGAGCTGTTTTTT
CASNRAATGELFF
>many|TRBJ1-1|NA|TRBV6-2/TRBV6-3
TGTGCCAGCATACGGTGGGATACCCCGTGGAGAGGGGGAGAAGCTTTCTTT
CASIRWDTPWRGGEAFF
>many|TRBJ1-1|TRBD1|TRBV7-2
TGTGCCAGCAGCCGAGGGTTATATGGGGGGACAGCGAACACTGAAGCTTTCTTT
CASSRGLYGGTANTEAFF
>many|TRBJ2-1|NA|TRBV28
TGTGCCAGCAGATTTAGGGGGAGCTCCTACAATGAGCAGTTCTTC
CASRFRGSSYNEQFF
>many|TRBJ2-1|TRBD2|TRBV4-3
TGCGCCAGCAGCCAAGACCCTAGCGGGGGATACAATGAGCAGTTCTTC
CASSQDPSGGYNEQFF
>few|TRBJ2-7|NA|TRBV19
TGTGCCAGTAGTATCGGACAGTCTTTCGACGAGCAGTACTTC
CASSIGQSFDEQYF
>many|TRBJ1-6|TRBD1|TRBV12-5
TGTGCTAGTGGTTTGAGTAGACAGGGGCGTAATTCACCCCTCCACTTT
CASGLSRQGRNSPLHF
>NA|TRBJ2-2|NA|TRBV27
TGTGCCAGCAGTTTAAGACCCAAATACACCGGGGAGCTGTTTTTT
CASSLRPKYTGELFF
>many|TRBJ1-2|NA|TRBV2
TGTGCCAGCAGTGAAGCGCCTTGGGGTCGGCGAGTCTATGGCTACACCTTC
CASSEAPWGRRVYGYTF
>many|TRBJ2-7|NA|TRBV29-1
TGCAGCGTTGAACAGGGGGGCCACGAGCAGTACTTC
CSVEQGGHEQYF
>many|TRBJ1-2|NA|TRBV2
TGTGCCAGCAGTGAGTCGGGGTCGAGCTATGGCTACACCTTC
CASSESGSSYGYTF
>many|TRBJ2-7|TRBD1|TRBV9
TGTGCCAGCAGCGCTCCGGGACAGGGGCGCAACGAGCAGTACTTC
CASSAPGQGRNEQYF
>many|TRBJ2-7|NA|TRBV20-1
TGCAGTGCGGGTCCGGGGTCAAGCTCCTACGAGCAGTACTTC
CSAGPGSSSYEQYF
>many|TRBJ2-5|NA|TRBV20-1
TGCAGTGCTAGGGCAGGGGAGTACCAAGAGACCCAGTACTTC
CSARAGEYQETQYF
>NA|TRBJ2-1|NA|TRBV4-2
TGTGCCAGCAGCCAAGATCAGGGGATCGGGAGGAGGGAGTTCTTC
CASSQDQGIGRREFF
>many|TRBJ1-3|TRBD1|TRBV20-1
TGCAGTGCTCCGGGACAGGACTCCTACCCACTCTCTGGAAACACCATATATTTT
CSAPGQDSYPLSGNTIYF
>NA|TRBJ2-5|NA|TRBV20-1
TGCAGTGCTAGCAGTCCGATCCAAGAGACCCAGTACTTC
CSASSPIQETQYF
>many|TRBJ2-2|NA|TRBV14
TGTGCCAGCAGCCAAGGAACGACAGTGAACACCGGGGAGCTGTTTTTT
CASSQGTTVNTGELFF
>many|TRBJ1-1|NA|TRBV28
TGTGCCAGCACCCCGCTGATCCGGGACATCAACACTGAAGCTTTCTTT
CASTPLIRDINTEAFF
>many|TRBJ1-3|NA|TRBV18
TGTGCCAGCTCACCGTACCGGACAGACAGAAACACCATATATTTT
CASSPYRTDRNTIYF
>many|TRBJ2-4|TRBD2|TRBV18
TGTGCCAGCTCACCCTGGACTAGCGGGGTGGGCAAAAACATTCAGTACTTC
CASSPWTSGVGKNIQYF
>many|TRBJ2-3|NA|TRBV5-1
TGCGCCAGCAGCCCCCGAGGGATTGGGGCAGATACGCAGTATTTT
CASSPRGIGADTQYF
>NA|TRBJ2-3|TRBD2|TRBV7-3
TGTGCCAGCAGTCGAATTTCGCCGGGACTAGCGGGGGGCGCTAGCACAGATACGCAGTATTTT
CASSRISPGLAGGASTDTQYF
>many|TRBJ2-6|NA|TRBV12-3/TRBV12-4
TGTGCCAGCAGTTTCGCGGGGTCTGGGGCCAACGTCCTGACTTTC
CASSFAGSGANVLTF
>many|TRBJ1-5|NA|TRBV5-1
TGCGCCAGCAGCTTGGTCGGCGGGAGGGATCAGCCCCAGCATTTT
CASSLVGGRDQPQHF
>many|TRBJ2-3|NA|TRBV7-9
TGTGCCAGCAGCTTGGTACTTAACACAGATACGCAGTATTTT
CASSLVLNTDTQYF
>many|TRBJ1-5|NA|TRBV23-1
TGCGCCAGCAGTCAATACAGACAGGTCTTTAGCAATCAGCCCCAGCATTTT
CASSQYRQVFSNQPQHF
>many|TRBJ1-1|TRBD1|TRBV11-2
TGTGCCAGCAGCCCTGGGGGTACAGGGGTGAGAGCTTTCTTT
CASSPGGTGVRAFF
>many|TRBJ1-1|TRBD1|TRBV7-9
TGTGCCAGCAGCCCTCGACAGGGCTTGGTGTTGTGGGACCAAGCTTTCTTT
CASSPRQGLVLWDQAFF
>many|TRBJ2-7|NA|TRBV10-3
TGTGCCATCAGTGAGTCAGGGGGTATGGACGAGCAGTACTTC
CAISESGGMDEQYF
>NA|TRBJ2-7|NA|TRBV6-2/TRBV6-3
TGTGCCAGCAGTTACCCTACAGCCATCTACGAGCAGTACTTC
CASSYPTAIYEQYF
>many|TRBJ2-3|NA|TRBV29-1
TGCAGCGGCAGTTCAGGGGCAGATACGCAGTATTTT
CSGSSGADTQYF
>few|TRBJ2-7|TRBD2|TRBV2
TGTGCCAGCAATGAATTTGCTAGCGGGGCCGGCGAGCAGTACTTC
CASNEFASGAGEQYF
>many|TRBJ1-1|NA|TRBV12-3/TRBV12-4
TGTGCCAGCAGTTTAAGGGAGGTCACTGAAGCTTTCTTT
CASSLREVTEAFF
>NA|TRBJ2-3|TRBD1|TRBV2
TGTGCCAGCAGTTTCAGGACAGGGGGGAGCACAGATACGCAGTATTTT
CASSFRTGGSTDTQYF
>NA|TRBJ2-5|NA|TRBV6-1
TGTGCCAGCCGACCCTCAGGGACCCAGTACTTC
CASRPSGTQYF
>many|TRBJ2-2|NA|TRBV6-4
TGTGCCAGCAGTGACCTCTCCAGGGAGACCGGGGAGCTGTTTTTT
CASSDLSRETGELFF
>many|TRBJ1-1|NA|TRBV4-3
TGCGCCAGCAGCCAAGGAACAGGGCCCTACACTGAAGCTTTCTTT
CASSQGTGPYTEAFF
>many|TRBJ1-4|NA|TRBV6-5
TGTGCCAGCAGTTACCACCCCCCCCGGGGGGGTAATGAAAAACTGTTTTTT
CASSYHPPRGGNEKLFF
>few|TRBJ2-7|TRBD1|TRBV3-1
TGTGCCAGCAGCCAAGATGGGGGGACAGGGCTAGGAGAGCAGTACTTC
CASSQDGGTGLGEQYF
>few|TRBJ2-3|TRBD2|TRBV14
TGTGCCAGCAGCCAAGATTCGTGGTCTAGCGGGGGGAGCAGAGATACGCAGTATTTT
CASSQDSWSSGGSRDTQYF